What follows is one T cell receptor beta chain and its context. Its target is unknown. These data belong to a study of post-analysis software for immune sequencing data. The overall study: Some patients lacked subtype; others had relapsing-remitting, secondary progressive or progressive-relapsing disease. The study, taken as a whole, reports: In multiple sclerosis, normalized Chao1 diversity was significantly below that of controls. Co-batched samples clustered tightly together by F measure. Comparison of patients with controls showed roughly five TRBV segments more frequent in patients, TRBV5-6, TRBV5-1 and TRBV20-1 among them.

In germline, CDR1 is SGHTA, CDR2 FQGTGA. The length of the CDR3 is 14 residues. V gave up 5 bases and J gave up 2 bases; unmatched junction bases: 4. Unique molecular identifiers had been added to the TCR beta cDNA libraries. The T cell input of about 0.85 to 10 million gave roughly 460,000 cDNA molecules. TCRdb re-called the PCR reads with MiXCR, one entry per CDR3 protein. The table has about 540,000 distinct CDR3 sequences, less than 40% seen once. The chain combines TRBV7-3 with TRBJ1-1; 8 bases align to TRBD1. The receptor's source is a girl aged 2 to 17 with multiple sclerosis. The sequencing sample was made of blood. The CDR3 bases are TGTGCCAGCAGCATGACAGGGGCCAACACTGAAGCTTTCTTT. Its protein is CASSMTGANTEAFF. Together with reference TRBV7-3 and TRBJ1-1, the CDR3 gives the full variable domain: GAGVSQTPSNKVTEKGKYVELRCDPISGHTALYWYRQSLGQGPEFLIYFQGTGAADDSGLPNDRFFAVRPEGSVSTLKIQRTERGDSAVYLCASSMTGANTEAFFGQGTRLTVV.